This entry lists 21 T cell receptor beta chains sequenced from one sample in a study of blood T cell repertoires in COVID-19. The assay was immunoSEQ multiplex PCR, and TCRdb's table has in-frame clones only and misses some. Among roughly 310,000 clones, roughly 90% were seen once, and the ten largest hold 4%. Sequenced sample: peripheral blood. The source of these receptors is a woman in her fifties or sixties with active or convalescent COVID-19.

The chain carries TRBV20-1 and TRBJ1-1, with D possibly being TRBD1 (6 bases). V was pared by 6 bases and J by 6 bases, with 11 bases between. CDR3 length: 11 residues. Germline V CDR1 and CDR2: DFQATT, SNEGSKA (reference sequence). In DNA, the CDR3 is TGCAGTGCGTACAGGGACGCTGAAGCTTTCTTT. Protein sequence: CSAYRDAEAFF.

The count of this clone is one. This chain connects TRBV5-5 to TRBJ1-2; D remains unclear. Trimming removed 4 bases at V and 7 bases at J, with 14 bases between. This CDR3 contains 13 residues. Germline assignment: CDR1 SGHKS and CDR2 YYEKEE (reference sequence). The CDR3 sequence is CASSPSLGSGYTF. The CDR3 coding sequence is TGTGCCAGCAGCCCATCCCTGGGGAGTGGCTACACCTTC.

This sequence joins TRBV3-1 (or the pseudogene TRBV3-2) and TRBJ1-2, with TRBD1 matching over 9 bases. Trimming at V came to 0 bases and at J to 5 bases, leaving 4 bases not matched to a gene. This CDR3 spans 15 amino acids. Germline CDR1 and CDR2: LGHDT and YNNKEL (reference sequence). The CDR3 spells CASSQEGTGRYGYTF. The CDR3 DNA reads as TGTGCCAGCAGCCAAGAGGGGACAGGGAGGTATGGCTACACCTTC.

Written as DNA, the CDR3 is TGTGCCTGGAGGAGGCAGGGTGGCAATCAGCCCCAGCATTTT. Its protein product is CAWRRQGGNQPQHF. The chain recombines TRBV30 with TRBJ1-5; TRBD1 is a possible D gene (5 bases). The CDR3 contains 14 residues. Germline assignment: CDR1 GTSNPN and CDR2 SVGIG (reference sequence). V was shortened by 3 bases and J by 2 bases, with 11 bases between the two germline ends.

The rearrangement links TRBV30 to TRBJ1-2; D is possibly TRBD1 (6 bases). CDR3 length: 15 amino acids. The germline V gene has CDR1 GTSNPN and CDR2 SVGIG (reference sequence). V was cut by 0 bases and J by 1 base, with 12 bases left in between. CDR3 nucleotide sequence: TGTGCCTGGAGTGTTAGGGGGACGGGTAACTATGGCTACACCTTC. It specifies CAWSVRGTGNYGYTF.

This chain joins TRBV5-4 and TRBJ2-5, with 11 bases lining up with TRBD2. Germline V gene lookup returns CDR1 SGHNT and CDR2 YYREEE (reference sequence). The CDR3 consists of 15 residues. Trimming took 4 bases from V and 3 from J; bases not matched to a gene: 5. The CDR3 bases are TGTGCCAGCAGCCCAGGACTAGCGGGTAAAGAGACCCAGTACTTC. Translated, it gives CASSPGLAGKETQYF.

V usage is TRBV19 and J usage is TRBJ2-1; 8 nucleotides align to TRBD2. The V segment lost 3 bases and the J segment 5 bases; nucleotides outside the gene matches: 6. Germline assignment: CDR1 LNHDA and CDR2 SQIVND (reference sequence). This CDR3 comprises 15 residues. For the CDR3, the DNA is TGTGCCAGTAGTATCCTCGGGAGGGCCCACAATGAGCAGTTCTTC. Translated: CASSILGRAHNEQFF.

As regards this clone: Distinct nucleotide sequences in the sample also encode this CDR3. The J gene is TRBJ1-1, the V gene TRBV6-5; D not resolved. Germline values: CDR1 MNHEY, CDR2 SVGAGI. V was clipped by 0 bases and J by 1 base, with 6 bases between them. CDR3 size: 14 residues. Here the CDR3 DNA reads TGTGCCAGCAGTTACTCCTTCGGGAACACTGAAGCTTTCTTT. Protein: CASSYSFGNTEAFF.

The chain is built from TRBV24-1 and TRBJ2-3, with 11 bases that match TRBD2. The V segment lost 9 bases and the J segment 2 bases; nucleotides outside the gene matches: 6. This CDR3 spans 15 amino acids. Germline V gene sequence: CDR1 KGHDR, CDR2 SFDVKD. The CDR3 region is CATSLAGVDTDTQYF. Written as DNA, the CDR3 is TGTGCCACCTCACTAGCGGGAGTAGACACAGATACGCAGTATTTT.

J is TRBJ1-2 and V is TRBV6-5, with D possibly TRBD1 on 5 matching bases. The CDR3 covers 15 residues. CDR1 and CDR2 (germline): MNHEY, SVGAGI. Trimming left V 2 bases short and J 2 bases short, with 12 bases between. The CDR3 nucleotides read TGTGCCAGCAGTTACCTAGGCAGGGTGAACTATGGCTACACCTTC. Translated: CASSYLGRVNYGYTF.

The rearrangement uses TRBV29-1 and TRBJ1-2; possible D gene TRBD1, 6 bases. V was clipped by 6 bases and J by 8 bases, with 16 bases between them. The CDR3 is made up of 12 amino acids. Germline CDR1 reads SQVTM; CDR2 reads ANQGSEA. The CDR3 bases are TGCAGCGTCGATAAAGGGGGTTACGGCTACACCTTC. Protein: CSVDKGGYGYTF.

This chain uses TRBV13 with TRBJ2-7; D perhaps matches TRBD1 (6 bases). Per germline, CDR1 PRHDT and CDR2 FYEKMQ (reference sequence). Deletions cut 5 bases from V and 6 bases from J, with 14 bases between. This CDR3 is 13 amino acids long. In DNA, the CDR3 is TGTGCCAGCAGCCTACAGGGTGTGTCCGAGCAGTACTTC. The encoded protein is CASSLQGVSEQYF.

This chain joins TRBV10-3 and TRBJ1-5, with 11 bases matching TRBD1. Trimming cost V 8 bases and J 7 bases; bases outside gene matches: 7. From germline, CDR1 is ENHRY and CDR2 SYGVKD. CDR3 length equals 14 residues. The CDR3: CAIGGDRGGQPQHF. In nucleotides, the CDR3 is TGTGCCATCGGCGGGGACAGGGGGGGACAGCCCCAGCATTTT.

This clone was observed a handful of times. The V gene is TRBV25-1, the J gene TRBJ1-3; D gene ambiguous. Deletions cut 2 bases from V and 1 base from J, with 12 bases between. The length of the CDR3 is 16 residues. Germline V CDR1 and CDR2: MGHDK, SYGVNS. The CDR3 nucleotides are TGTGCCAGCAGTGAACCGGGTCCAATTTCTGGAAACACCATATATTTT. The encoded protein is CASSEPGPISGNTIYF.

This clone was seen just once. This chain uses TRBV7-2 with TRBJ2-1; TRBD1 matches 9 bases. V dropped 5 bases and J dropped 1; count of bases not matched to a gene: 15. Per germline, CDR1 SGHTA and CDR2 FQGNSA. This CDR3 contains 19 residues. CDR3 amino acids: CASSLRDRDSNPSYNEQFF. In DNA form, the CDR3 reads TGTGCCAGCAGCCTTAGGGACAGGGATTCGAACCCTTCCTACAATGAGCAGTTCTTC.

The V call is TRBV6-5, the J call TRBJ1-1, with 7 bases aligning to TRBD1. Looked up from germline, CDR1 is MNHEY and CDR2 is SVGAGI. The CDR3 covers 15 residues. Trimming took 6 bases from V and 4 from J; bases not matched to a gene: 11. Written as DNA, the CDR3 is TGTGCCAGCAGCGGGACAGCGGGCCGGGGCACTGAAGCTTTCTTT. Protein sequence: CASSGTAGRGTEAFF.

This chain links TRBV3-1 (or the pseudogene TRBV3-2) with TRBJ2-7, with D unclear. CDR3 length: 12 residues. Germline CDR1 reads LGHDT; CDR2 reads YNNKEL (reference sequence). V was trimmed by 4 bases and J by 7 bases, leaving 11 bases between them. The CDR3 DNA reads as TGTGCCAGCAGCCGAGTTGATTCTGAGCAGTACTTC. Protein product: CASSRVDSEQYF.

The count of this clone is one. This chain joins TRBV9 and TRBJ2-1; 12 nucleotides align to TRBD2. Germline CDR1 is SGDLS and CDR2 is YYNGEE. The CDR3 runs to 15 residues. Trimming took 3 bases from V and 6 from J; bases not matched to a gene: 4. The CDR3 bases are TGTGCCAGCAGCGCTAGCGGGGGGGCGGGCAATGAGCAGTTCTTC. As protein: CASSASGGAGNEQFF. The full variable domain, its missing parts supplied by reference TRBV9 and TRBJ2-1, is DSGVTQTPKHLITATGQRVTLRCSPRSGDLSVYWYQQSLDQGLQFLIQYYNGEERAKGNILERFSAQQFPDLHSELNLSSLELGDSALYFCASSASGGAGNEQFFGPGTRLTVL.

CDR3: CASKWRERSDTQYF. CDR3 nucleotides: TGTGCCAGTAAGTGGCGGGAGCGGTCAGATACGCAGTATTTT. The chain links TRBV19 to TRBJ2-3; 7 nucleotides agree with TRBD2. With 7 bases clipped from V and 4 bases from J, the junction kept 8 bases outside the gene matches. The CDR3 loop spans 14 amino acids. CDR1 is LNHDA and CDR2 is SQIVND in the germline V gene (reference sequence).

The rearrangement uses TRBV28 and TRBJ2-7, with 12 bases aligning to TRBD1. This CDR3 has 16 amino acids. The V gene's germline CDR1 is MDHEN and CDR2 SYDVKM. The J segment lost 4 bases and the V segment lost 2 bases, leaving 6 bases of the junction unmatched. CDR3 sequence (DNA): TGTGCCAGCAGTTTACCCCCGGGACAGGGGGCTTACGAGCAGTACTTC. Translating gives CASSLPPGQGAYEQYF.

The J gene is TRBJ1-6, the V gene TRBV5-4; the match to TRBD1 covers 7 bases. V lost 4 bases and J lost 0; bases outside the gene matches: 4. The CDR3 length is 16 residues. Germline-derived CDR1 and CDR2 are SGHNT and YYREEE (reference sequence). CDR3 protein: CASSLDRSSYNSPLHF. In DNA form, the CDR3 reads TGTGCCAGCAGCCTGGACAGGTCCTCCTATAATTCACCCCTCCACTTT.